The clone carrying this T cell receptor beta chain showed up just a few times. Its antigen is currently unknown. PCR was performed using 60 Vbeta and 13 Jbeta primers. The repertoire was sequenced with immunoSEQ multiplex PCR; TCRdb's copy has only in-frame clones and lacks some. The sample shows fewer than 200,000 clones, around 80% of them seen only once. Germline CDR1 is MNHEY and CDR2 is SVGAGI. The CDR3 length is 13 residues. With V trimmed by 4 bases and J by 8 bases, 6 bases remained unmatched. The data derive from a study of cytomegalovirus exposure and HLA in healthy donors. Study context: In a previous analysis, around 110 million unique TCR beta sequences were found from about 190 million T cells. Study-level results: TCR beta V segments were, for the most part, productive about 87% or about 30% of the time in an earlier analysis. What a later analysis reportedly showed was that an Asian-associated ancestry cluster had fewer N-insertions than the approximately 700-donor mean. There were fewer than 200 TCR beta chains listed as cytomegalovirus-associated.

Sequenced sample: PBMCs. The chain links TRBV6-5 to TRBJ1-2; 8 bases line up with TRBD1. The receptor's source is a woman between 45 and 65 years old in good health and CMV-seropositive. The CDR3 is CASSSVPGGGYTF. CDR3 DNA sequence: TGTGCCAGCAGTTCCGTCCCAGGGGGCGGCTACACCTTC.